These 18 T cell receptor beta chains were all obtained from the same sample, sequenced in a study of blood T cell repertoires in COVID-19. The repertoire was sequenced with immunoSEQ multiplex PCR; TCRdb's copy has only in-frame clones and lacks some. The sample carries about 210,000 clones, more than 80% recorded once. Sequenced input: peripheral blood. Receptor source: an elderly woman with COVID-19, enrolled during active disease.

This chain uses TRBV10-3 with TRBJ1-5, with 7 bases aligning to TRBD1. The CDR3 length is 16 residues. CDR1 and CDR2 (germline): ENHRY, SYGVKD. After removal of 2 bases from V and 0 bases from J, the junction contained 4 bases not matched to a gene. The CDR3 sequence: CAISETRGDSNQPQHF. In DNA form, the CDR3 reads TGTGCCATCAGTGAGACCAGGGGGGATAGCAATCAGCCCCAGCATTTT.

The chain links TRBV19 to TRBJ1-2, with D possibly matching TRBD1 (6 bases). Germline values: CDR1 LNHDA, CDR2 SQIVND (reference sequence). V lost 8 bases and J lost 5, with 24 bases in between. The CDR3 sequence is 16 residues long. CDR3 DNA: TGTGCCAGTCTCCCCCGGGAGGGGGGCCGGGTTTATGGCTACACCTTC. Its translation is CASLPREGGRVYGYTF.

This clone was counted a few times. The gene calls are TRBV10-2 and TRBJ2-1; 8 nucleotides agree with TRBD2. From germline, CDR1 is WSHSY and CDR2 SAAADI. CDR3 length: 14 amino acids. The V and J ends lost 6 bases and 9 bases, in that order; junction bases with no gene match: 10. CDR3 in DNA: TGCGCCAGCAGCGCCTTAGCGGGAACATCTGAGCAGTTCTTC. This encodes CASSALAGTSEQFF.

This rearrangement joins TRBV3-1 (or the pseudogene TRBV3-2) to TRBJ1-5; D is possibly TRBD1 (6 bases). The CDR3 extends over 14 amino acids. V dropped 6 bases and J dropped 7 bases, with 16 bases sitting between them. CDR1 and CDR2 (germline): LGHDT, YNNKEL (reference sequence). Written as DNA, the CDR3 is TGTGCCAGCAGTTTCGGGGGGCTCGGGCAGCCCCAGCATTTT. Protein sequence: CASSFGGLGQPQHF.

V gene TRBV11-2 combines with J gene TRBJ2-2; D is possibly TRBD2 (6 bases). CDR1 SGHAT and CDR2 FQNNGV come from the germline V gene. V dropped 5 bases and J dropped 7 bases, with 14 bases sitting between them. CDR3 length equals 14 residues. CDR3 protein: CASSRTGTRGELFF. The DNA of the CDR3 is TGTGCCAGCAGCAGAACCGGGACTCGCGGGGAGCTGTTTTTT.

The rearrangement uses TRBV6-1 and TRBJ2-2, with TRBD1 as a possible D gene (5 bases). CDR1 is MNHNS, CDR2 SASEGT, per germline. V was trimmed by 3 bases and J by 1 base, leaving 9 bases between them. The CDR3 has 15 residues. This CDR3 reads CASSDRAVNTGELFF. CDR3 bases: TGTGCCAGCAGTGACAGGGCCGTGAACACCGGGGAGCTGTTTTTT.

The chain couples TRBV5-1 to TRBJ2-1; D is perhaps TRBD2 (5 bases). V lost 3 bases to trimming and J lost 7 bases, with 17 bases between them. Per germline, CDR1 SGHRS and CDR2 YFSETQ. The CDR3 spans 15 residues. CDR3 in DNA: TGCGCCAGCAGCTCGGGCGGGCTAGGGCGGAATGAGCAGTTCTTC. Translation gives CASSSGGLGRNEQFF.

The rearrangement links TRBV9 to TRBJ2-2; D ambiguous. Deletions cut 6 bases from V and 7 bases from J, with 16 bases between. The CDR3 spans 14 residues. The germline V gene has CDR1 SGDLS and CDR2 YYNGEE. CDR3 in amino acids: CASTRSGSVGELFF. DNA of the CDR3: TGTGCCAGCACCAGGTCCGGATCGGTCGGGGAGCTGTTTTTT.

The gene calls are TRBV6-2 or TRBV6-3 and TRBJ1-1; D remains ambiguous. V lost 0 bases to trimming and J lost 5 bases, with 10 bases between them. Germline CDR1 MNHEY, CDR2 SVGEGT. CDR3 length equals 14 residues. CDR3 sequence (DNA): TGTGCCAGCAGTTACTCGTCGGGGTTGACTGAAGCTTTCTTT. This sequence encodes CASSYSSGLTEAFF.

This clone was found once. V gene TRBV28 combines with J gene TRBJ1-6; TRBD1 aligns across 7 bases. The CDR3 consists of 15 residues. V was clipped by 6 bases and J by 7 bases; unmatched bases: 9. Looked up from germline, CDR1 is MDHEN and CDR2 is SYDVKM. DNA for the CDR3: TGTGCCAGCAGGGGAGACAGGGTTTGGAATTCACCCCTCCACTTT. It codes for CASRGDRVWNSPLHF.

The chain combines TRBV6-1 with TRBJ1-2, with D possibly TRBD1 on 6 matching bases. Germline CDR1 is MNHNS and CDR2 is SASEGT. V lost 1 base and J lost 4, with 13 bases in between. CDR3 size: 15 residues. CDR3 sequence reads: CASSEGTGTLYGYTF. The CDR3 DNA sequence: TGTGCCAGCAGTGAAGGAACAGGGACGCTCTATGGCTACACCTTC.

V usage is TRBV10-1 and J usage is TRBJ2-3, with a tentative D call TRBD1 (6 bases). Germline CDR1 WNHNN, CDR2 SYGVQD (reference sequence). The CDR3 is made up of 14 amino acids. The ends were cut back, 4 bases at V and 2 bases at J, with 10 bases in the middle. The CDR3 bases are TGCGCCAGCAGTGGAGGGGGAACCACAGATACGCAGTATTTT. Translating gives CASSGGGTTDTQYF.

The chain employs TRBV18 and TRBJ1-1; unclear D gene. V dropped 4 bases and J dropped 1 base, with 4 bases sitting between them. The CDR3 is made up of 12 amino acids. Germline CDR1 is KGHSH and CDR2 is LQKENI. CDR3 in DNA: TGTGCCAGCTCACGACAGAACACTGAAGCTTTCTTT. This encodes CASSRQNTEAFF.

V and J are TRBV15 and TRBJ1-5; D is unclear. CDR1 LNHNV and CDR2 YYDKDF come from the germline V gene (reference sequence). This CDR3 is built from 12 residues. Trimming took off 3 bases at V and 9 bases at J, with 9 bases between the two ends. CDR3 bases: TGTGCCACCAGCAGGGACTTTGGGCCCCAGCATTTT. It translates to CATSRDFGPQHF. Filled out from reference TRBV15 and TRBJ1-5, the complete variable domain reads DAMVIQNPRYQVTQFGKPVTLSCSQTLNHNVMYWYQQKSSQAPKLLFHYYDKDFNNEADTPDNFQSRRPNTSFCFLDIRSPGLGDTAMYLCATSRDFGPQHFGDGTRLSIL.

The chain couples TRBV27 to TRBJ1-4; TRBD1 agrees at 7 bases. The CDR3 is made up of 16 amino acids. Germline CDR1 and CDR2: MNHEY and SMNVEV (reference sequence). Trimming took 0 bases from V and 10 from J; bases not matched to a gene: 11. The CDR3 bases are TGTGCCAGCAGTTTATCGGCAGGCAGGGGGTTGATAAAACTGTTTTTT. Translated, it gives CASSLSAGRGLIKLFF.

DNA of the CDR3: TGCGCCAGCAGCTGGGGGGGACAGGGGCCAGGGGCTGAAGCTTTCTTT. Translated: CASSWGGQGPGAEAFF. The chain uses TRBV5-1 and TRBJ1-1; 10 nucleotides match TRBD1. The junction had 11 bases not matched to a gene; V was cut back by 3 bases and J by 6 bases. This CDR3 comprises 16 residues. Looked up from germline, CDR1 is SGHRS and CDR2 is YFSETQ.

The chain employs TRBV19 and TRBJ1-5; weak D call: TRBD1 (6 bases). The V and J ends lost 0 bases and 1 base respectively, with 10 bases between them. The CDR3 loop spans 16 amino acids. Germline loops: CDR1 LNHDA, CDR2 SQIVND (reference sequence). CDR3 in amino acids: CASSIEGGESNQPQHF. For the CDR3, the DNA is TGTGCCAGTAGTATAGAAGGGGGGGAGAGCAATCAGCCCCAGCATTTT.

This chain joins TRBV19 and TRBJ2-7; 9 bases are a match to TRBD2. This CDR3 has 14 residues. V lost 4 bases to trimming and J lost 4 bases; unmatched junction nucleotides: 5. The germline gives CDR1 LNHDA, CDR2 SQIVND (reference sequence). The CDR3: CASSRLAGTYEQYF. CDR3 DNA sequence: TGTGCCAGTAGTAGGCTAGCGGGAACTTACGAGCAGTACTTC.